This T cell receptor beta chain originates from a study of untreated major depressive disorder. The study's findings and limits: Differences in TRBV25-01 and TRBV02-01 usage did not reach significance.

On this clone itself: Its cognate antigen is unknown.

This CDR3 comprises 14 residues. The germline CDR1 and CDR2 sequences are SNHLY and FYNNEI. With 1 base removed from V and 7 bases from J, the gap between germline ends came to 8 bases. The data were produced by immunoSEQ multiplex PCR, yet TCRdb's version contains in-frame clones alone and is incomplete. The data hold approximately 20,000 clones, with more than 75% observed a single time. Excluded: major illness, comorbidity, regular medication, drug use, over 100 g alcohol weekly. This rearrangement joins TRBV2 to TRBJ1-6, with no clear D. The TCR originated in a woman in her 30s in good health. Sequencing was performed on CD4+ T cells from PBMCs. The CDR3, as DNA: TGTGCCAGCAGTGAAGTCAGAGGCAATTCACCCCTCCACTTT. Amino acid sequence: CASSEVRGNSPLHF.